A selection of T cell receptor beta chains follows, all from one sample in a study of cytotoxic CD8 clonotypes in ibrutinib-treated CLL. Sequencing used immunoSEQ multiplex PCR; TCRdb keeps in-frame clones, though not all of them. The repertoire holds roughly 45,000 clones, with under 80% as singletons. The sequencing used PBMCs, collected after 24 months of ibrutinib treatment. These receptors were collected from a human donor with chronic lymphocytic leukemia. Both conserved end residues are part of each CDR3. Fields, in order: D gene, clone size, V gene, J gene, CDR3 protein, CDR3 DNA. A D gene is named only where the DNA matches it firmly. The size of a clone is reported for some rows only, either as once, few or many, or as a class for expanded clones.

TRBD2	once	TRBV5-1	TRBJ2-5	CASSVPGLAGVGETQYF	TGCGCCAGCAGCGTGCCGGGACTAGCGGGAGTCGGAGAGACCCAGTACTTC
TRBD1	once	TRBV7-2	TRBJ1-2	CASSPPGQGRYGYTF	TGTGCCAGCAGCCCCCCCGGACAGGGCCGATATGGCTACACCTTC
TRBD1	NA	TRBV6-1	TRBJ1-1	CASRYGQGNTEAFF	TGTGCCAGCAGATATGGACAGGGGAACACTGAAGCTTTCTTT
TRBD1	NA	TRBV10-3	TRBJ1-3	CAIKVQGVLGNTIYF	TGTGCCATCAAAGTACAGGGGGTATTAGGAAACACCATATATTTT
NA	NA	TRBV7-6	TRBJ2-1	CASSLDAGFLDEQFF	TGTGCCAGCAGCTTAGACGCAGGTTTCTTGGATGAGCAGTTCTTC
NA	few	TRBV27	TRBJ1-4	CARTGTDNEKLFF	TGTGCCAGGACCGGGACGGATAATGAAAAACTGTTTTTT
TRBD2	NA	TRBV6-5	TRBJ2-3	CASRTGLAGPTQYF	TGTGCCAGCAGAACGGGACTAGCGGGGCCTACGCAGTATTTT
NA	NA	TRBV1	TRBJ1-2	CTSSPKIPGGHGYTF	TGCACCAGCAGCCCCAAGATTCCAGGGGGTCATGGCTACACCTTC
TRBD1	NA	TRBV5-1	TRBJ2-7	CASSRAPGTGGESREQYF	TGCGCCAGCAGCCGAGCCCCCGGGACAGGGGGCGAGTCACGGGAGCAGTACTTC
TRBD1	few	TRBV30	TRBJ1-1	CAWSVRTGWNTEAFF	TGTGCCTGGAGTGTACGGACAGGTTGGAACACTGAAGCTTTCTTT
NA	many	TRBV4-1	TRBJ1-5	CASSQDPADGQPQHF	TGCGCCAGCAGCCAAGACCCCGCGGACGGTCAGCCCCAGCATTTT
NA	NA	TRBV6-6	TRBJ1-5	CASHTGGAFRNQPQHF	TGTGCCAGCCATACCGGCGGGGCGTTTCGCAATCAGCCCCAGCATTTT
NA	few	TRBV6-7	TRBJ1-2	CASIGGGNYGYTF	TGTGCCAGCATAGGAGGAGGGAACTATGGCTACACCTTC
NA	NA	TRBV7-9	TRBJ1-1	CASSDRNTEAFF	TGTGCCAGCAGCGACCGGAACACTGAAGCTTTCTTT
NA	many	TRBV4-1	TRBJ2-2	CASSQDRTGTGELFF	TGCGCCAGCAGCCAAGATAGGACGGGCACCGGGGAGCTGTTTTTT
NA	few	TRBV6-5	TRBJ2-2	CASTLRGNTGELFF	TGTGCCAGCACGTTGCGGGGGAACACCGGGGAGCTGTTTTTT
NA	few	TRBV9	TRBJ1-5	CASSVATGTRRGSNQPQHF	TGTGCCAGCAGCGTAGCTACAGGGACACGGCGAGGTAGCAATCAGCCCCAGCATTTT